One sample yielded the 20 T cell receptor beta chains listed below, sequenced in a study of blood T cell repertoires in COVID-19. TCRdb keeps only in-frame clones here, not all; method: immunoSEQ multiplex PCR. The sample records about 250,000 clones, 86% being singletons. Sample: peripheral blood. Receptor source: a woman aged 60-75 years who had recovered from COVID-19.

The chain carries TRBV5-5 and TRBJ1-1; no clear D. Trimming removed 7 bases at V and 0 bases at J, with 16 bases between. Germline V gene lookup returns CDR1 SGHKS and CDR2 YYEKEE (reference sequence). There are 15 residues in the CDR3. CDR3 nucleotide sequence: TGTGCCAGCGCGGCGGGCTTTCCACTGAACACTGAAGCTTTCTTT. It specifies CASAAGFPLNTEAFF.

The rearrangement uses TRBV15 and TRBJ1-1, with D perhaps TRBD1 (5 bases). There are 14 residues in the CDR3. Germline loops: CDR1 LNHNV, CDR2 YYDKDF (reference sequence). V lost 1 base and J lost 10, with 16 bases in between. The chain's CDR3 is CATSRVGSGRGAFF. CDR3 in DNA: TGTGCCACCAGCAGAGTGGGTTCAGGGCGAGGAGCTTTCTTT.

This clone was seen once. This chain uses TRBV11-1 with TRBJ2-1, with TRBD1 identical over 10 bases. Losses at the gene ends were 4 bases for V and 9 bases for J; bases not matched to a gene: 3. Germline assignment: CDR1 SGHAT and CDR2 FQDESV (reference sequence). The CDR3 extends over 13 amino acids. The DNA for the CDR3 is TGTGCCAGCAGCTCCTGGACAGGGGGTGAGCAGTTCTTC. Encoded protein: CASSSWTGGEQFF.

The chain employs TRBV11-3 and TRBJ1-1; D is perhaps TRBD1 (6 bases). Germline CDR1 SGHNT, CDR2 YENEEA. V was pared by 4 bases and J by 3 bases, with 6 bases between. This CDR3 is built from 12 residues. The CDR3 DNA is TGTGCCAGCAGCTGGGGGCACACTGAAGCTTTCTTT. Translated: CASSWGHTEAFF.

This clone was recorded once. The V call is TRBV28, the J call TRBJ1-5, with D perhaps matching TRBD1 (5 bases). V lost 4 bases to trimming and J lost 0 bases, with 16 bases between them. The CDR3 runs to 17 residues. Germline V CDR1 and CDR2: MDHEN, SYDVKM. The CDR3 here is CASSSPFGTSSNQPQHF. CDR3 DNA: TGTGCCAGCAGTTCACCTTTTGGGACTTCTAGCAATCAGCCCCAGCATTTT.

V is TRBV7-2 and J is TRBJ2-7; D perhaps matches TRBD1 (6 bases). CDR3 length: 19 amino acids. The germline V and J ends were trimmed by 4 bases and 9 bases, with 34 bases remaining between them. Germline V gene sequence: CDR1 SGHTA, CDR2 FQGNSA. CDR3 protein: CASSSAFRTTGRWGERQYF. CDR3 bases: TGTGCCAGCAGCTCGGCCTTTAGAACTACAGGGCGTTGGGGTGAAAGGCAGTACTTC.

This chain joins TRBV6-5 and TRBJ2-2; 7 bases line up with TRBD2. After removal of 1 base from V and 7 bases from J, the junction contained 6 bases not matched to a gene. CDR3 size: 15 residues. Germline V gene sequence: CDR1 MNHEY, CDR2 SVGAGI. The CDR3 reads CASSYLQGGDGELFF. The CDR3 DNA is TGTGCCAGCAGTTACTTGCAGGGAGGGGACGGGGAGCTGTTTTTT.

The chain uses TRBV5-4 and TRBJ1-6; D is ambiguous. V lost 2 bases and J 6 bases, leaving 6 bases between the germline ends. Germline CDR1 reads SGHNT; CDR2 reads YYREEE (reference sequence). This CDR3 is 13 amino acids long. The CDR3 nucleotides read TGTGCCAGCAGCTTTCGAGTTAATTCACCCCTCCACTTT. Its protein product is CASSFRVNSPLHF.

The chain recombines TRBV30 with TRBJ1-2; possible D gene TRBD1, 5 bases. Germline values: CDR1 GTSNPN, CDR2 SVGIG (reference sequence). Deletions cut 4 bases from V and 2 bases from J, with 11 bases between. The CDR3 is 13 amino acids. CDR3 sequence: CAWIGGGNYGYTF. CDR3 bases: TGTGCCTGGATCGGTGGGGGGAACTATGGCTACACCTTC.

This chain uses TRBV18 with TRBJ1-6; D unclear. The CDR3 length is 16 residues. CDR1 KGHSH and CDR2 LQKENI come from the germline V gene. The V gene lost 6 bases and the J gene lost 7 bases, with 19 bases spanning the gap. The CDR3 nucleotides are TGTGCCAGCTCGCCCAGTCGGGGAGGAATCAATTCACCCCTCCACTTT. Its translation: CASSPSRGGINSPLHF.

This clone appeared once. The chain is built from TRBV5-6 and TRBJ1-4; 8 nucleotides match TRBD1. Germline V gene lookup returns CDR1 SGHDT and CDR2 YYEEEE. J gave up 7 bases and V 4 bases, and 3 bases lay outside the gene matches. The CDR3 extends over 13 amino acids. CDR3 loop: CASSKDRAEKLFF. The CDR3 DNA follows: TGTGCCAGCAGCAAGGACAGGGCTGAAAAACTGTTTTTT.

The chain links TRBV11-3 to TRBJ2-1, with D possibly matching TRBD1 (6 bases). The CDR3 contains 14 residues. Trimming left V 0 bases short and J 8 bases short, with 11 bases between. Germline V gene lookup returns CDR1 SGHNT and CDR2 YENEEA. The CDR3 bases are TGTGCCAGCAGCTTAGACAGGGGTTTAGATGAGCAGTTCTTC. Its translation is CASSLDRGLDEQFF.

The chain uses TRBV6-5 and TRBJ1-5; D remains ambiguous. CDR3 length equals 15 residues. Germline V gene data show CDR1 as MNHEY and CDR2 as SVGAGI. Between the trimmed V and J ends, which lost 2 bases and 7 bases, there was a span of 15 bases. The CDR3: CASSYGAAGGQPQHF. DNA for the CDR3: TGTGCCAGCAGTTACGGAGCCGCCGGAGGGCAGCCCCAGCATTTT.

The rearrangement joins TRBV29-1 to TRBJ2-1; D is unclear. The CDR3 sequence is 12 residues long. Looked up from germline, CDR1 is SQVTM and CDR2 is ANQGSEA. Trimming cost V 4 bases and J 4 bases, with 8 bases left between them. CDR3 loop: CSVVGGYNEQFF. As DNA, the CDR3 is TGCAGCGTTGTTGGCGGATACAATGAGCAGTTCTTC.

This clone was counted once. V gene TRBV3-1 (or the pseudogene TRBV3-2) combines with J gene TRBJ1-2; 10 positions agree with TRBD1. The CDR3 spans 14 residues. V lost 4 bases, J lost 7 bases, and 6 bases stayed unmatched. Per germline, CDR1 LGHDT and CDR2 YNNKEL (reference sequence). CDR3 region: CASSPEDRGGGYTF. CDR3 in DNA: TGTGCCAGCAGCCCCGAGGACAGGGGGGGTGGCTACACCTTC.

This chain links TRBV9 with TRBJ2-3, with D perhaps TRBD2 (6 bases). V gave up 0 bases and J gave up 1 base, with 9 bases separating them. Germline assignment: CDR1 SGDLS and CDR2 YYNGEE. The CDR3 is 15 amino acids. The CDR3 loop is CASSVGGARTDTQYF. The CDR3 DNA reads TGTGCCAGCAGCGTAGGCGGGGCGCGCACAGATACGCAGTATTTT.

The V gene is TRBV6-5, the J gene TRBJ2-5; 7 bases line up with TRBD1. Germline assignment: CDR1 MNHEY and CDR2 SVGAGI. The V segment lost 4 bases and the J segment 5 bases; nucleotides outside the gene matches: 7. This CDR3 comprises 14 residues. The CDR3 region is CASSSNDRAETQYF. The CDR3 DNA reads as TGTGCCAGCAGTTCCAACGACAGGGCTGAGACCCAGTACTTC.

The rearrangement joins TRBV29-1 to TRBJ1-1, with D unclear. Trimming pared 4 bases from V and 2 bases from J, leaving 20 bases between. Germline CDR1 is SQVTM and CDR2 is ANQGSEA. This CDR3 contains 16 residues. The CDR3 bases are TGCAGCGTTGTGGCGCAGACGAGGGAGGTTAACACTGAAGCTTTCTTT. It translates to CSVVAQTREVNTEAFF.

The genes are TRBV6-4 and TRBJ2-1, with 7 bases matching TRBD1. Germline values: CDR1 MRHNA, CDR2 SNTAGT. The CDR3 extends over 14 amino acids. V shed 8 bases and J 6 bases; nucleotides not matched to a gene: 10. The CDR3 coding sequence is TGTGCCAGCCGAGTTAACAGGGGAACCAATGAGCAGTTCTTC. Its translation: CASRVNRGTNEQFF.

In this sample, this clone turned up many times. This CDR3 reads CASTRGYTQYF. For the CDR3, the DNA is TGTGCCAGTACCCGAGGGTATACGCAGTATTTT. The chain joins TRBV19 to TRBJ2-3; tentatively, D is TRBD2 (5 bases). This CDR3 contains 11 residues. Trimming removed 7 bases at V and 7 bases at J, with 9 bases between. Per the germline V gene, CDR1 is LNHDA and CDR2 is SQIVND (reference sequence).